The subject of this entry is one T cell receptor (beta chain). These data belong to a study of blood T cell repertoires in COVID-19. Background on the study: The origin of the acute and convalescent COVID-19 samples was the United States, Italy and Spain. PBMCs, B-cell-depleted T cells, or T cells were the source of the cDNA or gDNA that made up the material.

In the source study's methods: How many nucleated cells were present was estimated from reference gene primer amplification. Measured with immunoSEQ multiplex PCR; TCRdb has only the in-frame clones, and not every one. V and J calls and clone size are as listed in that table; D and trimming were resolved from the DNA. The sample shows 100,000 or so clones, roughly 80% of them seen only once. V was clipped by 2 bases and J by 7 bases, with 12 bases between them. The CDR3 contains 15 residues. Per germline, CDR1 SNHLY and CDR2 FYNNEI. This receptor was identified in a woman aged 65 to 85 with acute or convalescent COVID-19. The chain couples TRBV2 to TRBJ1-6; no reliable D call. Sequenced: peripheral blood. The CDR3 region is CASSERGSGNSPLHF. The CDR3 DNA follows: TGTGCCAGCAGTGAACGGGGTTCGGGCAATTCACCCCTCCACTTT.